This T cell receptor beta chain was sequenced during a study of human T cells and chemical hapten exposure. Time point given: patch test 3, about 24 weeks after DPC sensitization. Described treatment: therapeutic diphenylcyclopropenone sensitization with weekly scalp DPC. TCRdb redid the calling of the RACE reads with MiXCR, one entry per CDR3 protein. The repertoire includes 100,000 to 150,000 distinct CDR3 sequences, about 11% of them detected once, and more than 2% sits in the top ten. The V gene end was trimmed by 6 bases and the J gene end by 6 bases; junction bases not matched to a gene: 8. Germline V gene lookup returns CDR1 DFQATT and CDR2 SNEGSKA (reference sequence). This CDR3 is built from 14 residues.

The specimen was whole blood, collected in connection with sensitization to the hapten diphenylcyclopropenone (DPC). This TCR was sampled from a woman in her forties or fifties with alopecia areata. Some clones in this sample may be carry-over from other donors' samples. This rearrangement joins TRBV20-1 to TRBJ1-5; 10 bases fit TRBD1. The DNA for the CDR3 is TGCAGTGCCCCAGGACAGGGGGTCAGTCAGCCCCAGCATTTT. Translation gives CSAPGQGVSQPQHF.